The TCR beta chain under discussion was sequenced for a study of shared clonotypes between healthy human individuals. Findings and limits, study-wide: Donor clonotype sharing was expected to depend on sequencing depth.

V lost 2 bases to trimming and J lost 2 bases, with 16 bases between them. CDR1 is PRHDT, CDR2 FYEKMQ, per germline (reference sequence). CDR3 length equals 17 residues. Cells designated naive CD8 were CD45RO-negative and were positively selected for CCR7, with terminally differentiated effector memory CD45RA+ cells excluded. Concerning this clone itself: What it recognizes is unknown.

TCRdb's copy holds only in-frame clones and misses some; the assay was immunoSEQ multiplex PCR. The sample lists 2 million to 2.5 million clones; about 93% were seen once. The receptor was derived from a man aged 18-30 years in good health. Some clones in this sample may be carry-over from other donors' samples. The sequenced sample consisted of naive CD8+ T cells from PBMCs. The chain couples TRBV13 to TRBJ2-1, with a possible D match to TRBD1 (7 bases). CDR3 in amino acids: CASSLRGRRGPYNEQFF. CDR3 DNA: TGTGCCAGCAGCTTAAGGGGTCGGAGGGGGCCCTACAATGAGCAGTTCTTC. The full variable domain, completed using reference TRBV13 and TRBJ2-1, is AAGVIQSPRHLIKEKRETATLKCYPIPRHDTVYWYQQGPGQDPQFLISFYEKMQSDKGSIPDRFSAQQFSDYHSELNMSSLELGDSALYFCASSLRGRRGPYNEQFFGPGTRLTVL.